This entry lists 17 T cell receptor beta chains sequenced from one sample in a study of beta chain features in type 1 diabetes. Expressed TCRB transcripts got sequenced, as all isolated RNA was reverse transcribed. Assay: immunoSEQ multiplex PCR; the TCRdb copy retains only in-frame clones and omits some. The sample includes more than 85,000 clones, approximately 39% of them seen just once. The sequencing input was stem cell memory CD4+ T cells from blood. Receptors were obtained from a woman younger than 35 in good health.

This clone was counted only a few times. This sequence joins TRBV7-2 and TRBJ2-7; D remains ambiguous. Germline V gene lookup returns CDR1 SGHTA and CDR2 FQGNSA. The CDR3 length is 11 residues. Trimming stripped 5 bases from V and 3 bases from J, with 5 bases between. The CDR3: CASSRNYEQYF. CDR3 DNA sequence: TGTGCCAGCAGCCGTAACTACGAGCAGTACTTC.

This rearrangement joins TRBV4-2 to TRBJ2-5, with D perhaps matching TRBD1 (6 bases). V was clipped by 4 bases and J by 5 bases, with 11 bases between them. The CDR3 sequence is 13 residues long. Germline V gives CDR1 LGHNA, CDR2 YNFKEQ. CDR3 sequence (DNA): TGTGCCAGCAGCCCCGACAGGTGGGAGACCCAGTACTTC. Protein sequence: CASSPDRWETQYF.

CDR3 DNA sequence: TGTGCCAGCAGTCCGACAGGGGGCGGGGAGACCCAGTACTTC. This codes for CASSPTGGGETQYF. V usage is TRBV28 and J usage is TRBJ2-5; 10 bases are a match to TRBD1. The CDR3 runs to 14 residues. V trimming: 5 bases; J trimming: 5 bases; junction bases outside the gene matches: 5. Germline CDR1 is MDHEN and CDR2 is SYDVKM.

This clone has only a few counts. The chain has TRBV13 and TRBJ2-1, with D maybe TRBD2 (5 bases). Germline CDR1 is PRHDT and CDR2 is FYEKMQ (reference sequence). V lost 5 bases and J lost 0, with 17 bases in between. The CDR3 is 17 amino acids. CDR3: CASSASGAASSYNEQFF. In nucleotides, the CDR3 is TGTGCCAGCAGCGCATCTGGAGCGGCGAGCTCCTACAATGAGCAGTTCTTC.

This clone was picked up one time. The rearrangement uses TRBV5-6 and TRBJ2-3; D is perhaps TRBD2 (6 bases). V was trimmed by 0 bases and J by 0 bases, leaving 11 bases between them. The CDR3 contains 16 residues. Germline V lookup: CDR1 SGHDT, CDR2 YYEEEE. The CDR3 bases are TGTGCCAGCAGCTTGGCCCTAGCGACTAGCACAGATACGCAGTATTTT. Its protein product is CASSLALATSTDTQYF.

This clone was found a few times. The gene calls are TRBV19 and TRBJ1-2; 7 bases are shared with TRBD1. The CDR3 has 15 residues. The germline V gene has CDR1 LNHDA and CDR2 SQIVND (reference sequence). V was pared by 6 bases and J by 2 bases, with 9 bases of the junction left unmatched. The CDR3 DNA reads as TGTGCCAGTAGCTCATATGGGGACAGAAACTATGGCTACACCTTC. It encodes CASSSYGDRNYGYTF.

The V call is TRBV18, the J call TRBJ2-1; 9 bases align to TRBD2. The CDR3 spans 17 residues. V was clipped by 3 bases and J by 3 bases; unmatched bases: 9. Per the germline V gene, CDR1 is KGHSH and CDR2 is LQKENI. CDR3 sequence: CASSPFKLAGYYNEQFF. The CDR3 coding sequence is TGTGCCAGCTCACCTTTCAAACTAGCGGGCTACTACAATGAGCAGTTCTTC.

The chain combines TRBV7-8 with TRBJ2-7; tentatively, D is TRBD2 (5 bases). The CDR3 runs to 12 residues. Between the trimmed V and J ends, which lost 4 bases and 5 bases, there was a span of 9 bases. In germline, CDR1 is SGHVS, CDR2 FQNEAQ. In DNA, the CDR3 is TGTGCCAGCAGCTCCTCGGGGAACGAGCAGTACTTC. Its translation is CASSSSGNEQYF.

The CDR3 DNA reads TGTGCCAGCAGCTTAGCCTGGAAAGGACAGGGAGGGCAGTTCTTC. This gives the protein CASSLAWKGQGGQFF. This chain uses TRBV7-2 with TRBJ2-1; the match to TRBD1 covers 8 bases. V shed 0 bases and J 12 bases; nucleotides not matched to a gene: 10. Per the germline V gene, CDR1 is SGHTA and CDR2 is FQGNSA. The CDR3 runs to 15 residues.

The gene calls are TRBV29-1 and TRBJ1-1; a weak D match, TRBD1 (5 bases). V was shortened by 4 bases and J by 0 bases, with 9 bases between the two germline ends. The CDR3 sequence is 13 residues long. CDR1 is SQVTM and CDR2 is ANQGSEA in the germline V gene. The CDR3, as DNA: TGCAGCGTTGGCGCAGGGTTGAACACTGAAGCTTTCTTT. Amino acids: CSVGAGLNTEAFF.

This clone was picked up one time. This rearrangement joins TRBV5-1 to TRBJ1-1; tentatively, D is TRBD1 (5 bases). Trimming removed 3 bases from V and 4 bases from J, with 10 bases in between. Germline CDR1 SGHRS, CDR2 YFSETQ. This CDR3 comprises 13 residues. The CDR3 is CASSWGGVTEAFF. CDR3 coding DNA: TGCGCCAGCAGCTGGGGGGGAGTCACTGAAGCTTTCTTT.

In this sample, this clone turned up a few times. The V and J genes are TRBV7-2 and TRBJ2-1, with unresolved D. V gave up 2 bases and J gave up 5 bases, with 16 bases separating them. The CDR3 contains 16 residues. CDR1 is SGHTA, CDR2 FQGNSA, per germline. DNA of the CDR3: TGTGCCAGCAGCTTAAGGTCGACTGGAACAAACAATGAGCAGTTCTTC. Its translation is CASSLRSTGTNNEQFF.

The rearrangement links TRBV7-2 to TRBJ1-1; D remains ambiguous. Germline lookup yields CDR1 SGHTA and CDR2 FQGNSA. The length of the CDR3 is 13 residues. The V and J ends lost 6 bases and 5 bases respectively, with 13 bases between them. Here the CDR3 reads CASSSRVWTEAFF. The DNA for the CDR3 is TGTGCCAGCAGTTCCCGGGTGTGGACTGAAGCTTTCTTT.

The CDR3 sequence is CTSSQDHRGGYTF. The CDR3 DNA follows: TGCACCAGCAGCCAAGATCACAGGGGCGGCTACACCTTC. The V gene is TRBV1, the J gene TRBJ1-2; the table's D call, TRBD1, has no DNA check behind it. TRBV1 is a recognized pseudogene. There are 13 residues in the CDR3.

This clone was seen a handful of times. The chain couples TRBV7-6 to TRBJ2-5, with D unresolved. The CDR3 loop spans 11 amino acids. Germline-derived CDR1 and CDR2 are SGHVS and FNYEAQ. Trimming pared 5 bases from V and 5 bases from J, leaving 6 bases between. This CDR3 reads CASSHRETQYF. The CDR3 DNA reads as TGTGCCAGCAGCCATCGGGAGACCCAGTACTTC.

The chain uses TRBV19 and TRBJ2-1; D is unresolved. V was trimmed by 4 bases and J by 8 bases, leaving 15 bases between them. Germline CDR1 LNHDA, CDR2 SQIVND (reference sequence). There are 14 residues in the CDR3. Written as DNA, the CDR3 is TGTGCCAGTAGTACCGCCGGAGCGTATTATGAGCAGTTCTTC. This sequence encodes CASSTAGAYYEQFF.

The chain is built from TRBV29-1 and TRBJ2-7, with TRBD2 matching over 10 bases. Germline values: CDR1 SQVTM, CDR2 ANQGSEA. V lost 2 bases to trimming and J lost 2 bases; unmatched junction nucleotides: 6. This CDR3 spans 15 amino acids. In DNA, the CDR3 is TGCAGCGTTGAACTAGCGGGAGCCTTTGCCTACGAGCAGTACTTC. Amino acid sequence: CSVELAGAFAYEQYF.